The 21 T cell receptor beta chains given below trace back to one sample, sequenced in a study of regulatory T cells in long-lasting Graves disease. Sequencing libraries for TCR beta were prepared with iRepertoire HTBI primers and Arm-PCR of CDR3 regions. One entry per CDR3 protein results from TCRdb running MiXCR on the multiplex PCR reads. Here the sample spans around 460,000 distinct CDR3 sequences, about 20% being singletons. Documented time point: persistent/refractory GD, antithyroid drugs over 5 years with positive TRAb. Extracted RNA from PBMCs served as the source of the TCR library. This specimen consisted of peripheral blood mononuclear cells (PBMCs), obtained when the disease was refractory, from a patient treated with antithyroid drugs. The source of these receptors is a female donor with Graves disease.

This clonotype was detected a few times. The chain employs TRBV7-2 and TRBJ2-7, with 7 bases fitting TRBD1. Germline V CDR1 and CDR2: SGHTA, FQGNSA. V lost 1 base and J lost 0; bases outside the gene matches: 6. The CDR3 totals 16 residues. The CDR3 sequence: CASSLGLGQPSYEQYF. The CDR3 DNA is TGTGCCAGCAGCTTAGGCTTGGGACAGCCCTCCTACGAGCAGTACTTC.

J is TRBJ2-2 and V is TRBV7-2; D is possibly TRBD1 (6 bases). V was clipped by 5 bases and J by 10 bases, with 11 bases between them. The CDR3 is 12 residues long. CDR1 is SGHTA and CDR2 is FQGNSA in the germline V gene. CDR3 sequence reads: CASSRQVPELFF. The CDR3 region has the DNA TGTGCCAGCAGCCGACAGGTCCCGGAGCTGTTTTTT.

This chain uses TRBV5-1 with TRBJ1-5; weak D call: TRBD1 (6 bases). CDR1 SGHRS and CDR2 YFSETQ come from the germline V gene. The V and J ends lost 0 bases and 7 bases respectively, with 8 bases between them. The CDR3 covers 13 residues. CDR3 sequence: CASSLEQGQPQHF. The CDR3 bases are TGCGCCAGCAGCTTGGAACAGGGCCAGCCCCAGCATTTT.

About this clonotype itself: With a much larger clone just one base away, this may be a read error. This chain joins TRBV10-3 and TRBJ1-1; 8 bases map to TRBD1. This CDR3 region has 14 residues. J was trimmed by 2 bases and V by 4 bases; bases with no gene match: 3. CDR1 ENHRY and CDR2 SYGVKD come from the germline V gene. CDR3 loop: CAISVQGVNTEAFF. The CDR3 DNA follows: TGTGCCATCAGTGTACAGGGGGTTAACACTGAAGCTTTCTTT.

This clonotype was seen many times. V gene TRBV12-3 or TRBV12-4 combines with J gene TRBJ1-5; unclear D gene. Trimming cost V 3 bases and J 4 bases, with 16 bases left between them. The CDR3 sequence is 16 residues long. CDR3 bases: TGTGCCAGCAGTTTCTTAGGGTCACCGGGTAATCAGCCCCAGCATTTT. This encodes CASSFLGSPGNQPQHF.

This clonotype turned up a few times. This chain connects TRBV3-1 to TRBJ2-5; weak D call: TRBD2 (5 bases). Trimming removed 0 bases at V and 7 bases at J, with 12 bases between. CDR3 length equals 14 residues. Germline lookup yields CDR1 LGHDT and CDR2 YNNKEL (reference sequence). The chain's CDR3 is CASSQDLVRGTQYF. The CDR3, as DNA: TGTGCCAGCAGCCAAGATTTGGTACGGGGGACCCAGTACTTC.

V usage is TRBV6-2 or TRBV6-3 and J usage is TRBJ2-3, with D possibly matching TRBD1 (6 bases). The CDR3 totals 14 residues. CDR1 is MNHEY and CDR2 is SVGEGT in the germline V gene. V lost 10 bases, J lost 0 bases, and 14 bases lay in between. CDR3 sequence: CAISQDSSTDTQYF. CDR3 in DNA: TGTGCCATCAGCCAGGACAGTAGCACAGATACGCAGTATTTT.

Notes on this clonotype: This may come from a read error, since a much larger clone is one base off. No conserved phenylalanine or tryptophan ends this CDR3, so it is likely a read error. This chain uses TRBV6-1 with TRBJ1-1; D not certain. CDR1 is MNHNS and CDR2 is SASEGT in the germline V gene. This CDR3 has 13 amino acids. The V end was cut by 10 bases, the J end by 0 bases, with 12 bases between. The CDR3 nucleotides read TGTGCCATCCGCTACTTCATGAACACTGAAGCTTTCTCT. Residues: CAIRYFMNTEAFS.

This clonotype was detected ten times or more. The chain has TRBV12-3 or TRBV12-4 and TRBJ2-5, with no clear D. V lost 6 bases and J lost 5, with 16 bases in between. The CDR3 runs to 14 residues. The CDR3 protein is CASRGASSRETQYF. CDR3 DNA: TGTGCCAGCAGGGGTGCGAGTAGTAGGGAGACCCAGTACTTC.

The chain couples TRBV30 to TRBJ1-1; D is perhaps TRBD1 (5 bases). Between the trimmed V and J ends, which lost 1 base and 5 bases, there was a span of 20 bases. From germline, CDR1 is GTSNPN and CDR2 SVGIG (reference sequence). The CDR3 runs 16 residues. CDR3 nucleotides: TGTGCCTGGAGTGACTACGGATACCTTGGGGGAACTGAAGCTTTCTTT. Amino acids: CAWSDYGYLGGTEAFF.

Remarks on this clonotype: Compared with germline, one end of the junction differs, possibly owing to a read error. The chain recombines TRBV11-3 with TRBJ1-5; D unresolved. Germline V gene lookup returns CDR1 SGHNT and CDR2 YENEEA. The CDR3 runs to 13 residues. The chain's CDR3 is CASSLESNQPQRF. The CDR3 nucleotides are TGTGCCAGCAGCTTAGAGAGTAATCAGCCCCAGCGTTTT. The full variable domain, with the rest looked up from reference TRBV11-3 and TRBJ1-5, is EAGVVQSPRYKIIEKKQPVAFWCNPISGHNTLYWYLQNLGQGPELLIRYENEEAVDDSQLPKDRFSAERLKGVDSTLKIQPAELGDSAVYLCASSLESNQPQRFGDGTRLSIL.

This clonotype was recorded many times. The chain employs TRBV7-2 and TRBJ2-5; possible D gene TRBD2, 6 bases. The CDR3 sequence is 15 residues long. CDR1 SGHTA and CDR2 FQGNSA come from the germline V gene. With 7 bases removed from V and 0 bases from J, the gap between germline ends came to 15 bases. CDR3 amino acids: CASTLVAGYQETQYF. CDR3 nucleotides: TGTGCCAGCACCTTGGTGGCGGGATACCAAGAGACCCAGTACTTC. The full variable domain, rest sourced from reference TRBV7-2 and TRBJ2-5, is GAGVSQSPSNKVTEKGKDVELRCDPISGHTALYWYRQSLGQGLEFLIYFQGNSAPDKSGLPSDRFSAERTGGSVSTLTIQRTQQEDSAVYLCASTLVAGYQETQYFGPGTRLLVL.

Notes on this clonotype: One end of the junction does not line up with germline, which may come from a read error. Written as DNA, the CDR3 is TGTGCCAGCAGGTCGGGCCCTCATCCAAGCTTC. Its translation: CASRSGPHPSF. The rearrangement joins TRBV7-2 to TRBJ2-1; D is ambiguous. Germline CDR1 is SGHTA and CDR2 is FQGNSA. The CDR3 consists of 11 residues.

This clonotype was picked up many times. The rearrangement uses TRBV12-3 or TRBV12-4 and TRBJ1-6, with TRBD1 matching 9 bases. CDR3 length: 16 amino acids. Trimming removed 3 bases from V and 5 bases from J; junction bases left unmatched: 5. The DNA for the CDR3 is TGTGCCAGCAGTTTTGGGACAGGGTTAAATAATTCACCCCTCCACTTT. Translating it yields CASSFGTGLNNSPLHF.

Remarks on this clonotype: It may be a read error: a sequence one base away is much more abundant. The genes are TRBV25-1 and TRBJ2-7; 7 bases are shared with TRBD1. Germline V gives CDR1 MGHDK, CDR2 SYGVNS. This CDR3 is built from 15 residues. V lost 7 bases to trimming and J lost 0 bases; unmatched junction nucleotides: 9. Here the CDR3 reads CASNDERQGSYEQYF. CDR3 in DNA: TGTGCCAGCAATGACGAGAGACAGGGCTCCTACGAGCAGTACTTC.

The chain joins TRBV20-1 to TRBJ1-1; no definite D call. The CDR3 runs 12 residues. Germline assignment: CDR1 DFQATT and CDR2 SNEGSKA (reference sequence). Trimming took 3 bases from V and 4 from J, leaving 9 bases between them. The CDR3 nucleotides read TGCAGTGCTAGTCGGTGGGTCACTGAAGCTTTCTTT. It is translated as CSASRWVTEAFF.

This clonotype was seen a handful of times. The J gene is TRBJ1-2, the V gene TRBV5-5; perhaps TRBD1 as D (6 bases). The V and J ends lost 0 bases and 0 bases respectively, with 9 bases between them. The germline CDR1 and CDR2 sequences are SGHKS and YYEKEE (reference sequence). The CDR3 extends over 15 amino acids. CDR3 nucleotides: TGTGCCAGCAGCTTGGTGGGGGCGCCTAACTATGGCTACACCTTC. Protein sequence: CASSLVGAPNYGYTF.

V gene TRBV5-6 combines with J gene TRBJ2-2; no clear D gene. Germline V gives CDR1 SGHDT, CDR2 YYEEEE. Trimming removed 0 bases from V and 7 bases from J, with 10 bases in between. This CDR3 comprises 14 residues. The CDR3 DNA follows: TGTGCCAGCAGCTTGGGACACCCGAACGGGGAGCTGTTTTTT. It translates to CASSLGHPNGELFF.

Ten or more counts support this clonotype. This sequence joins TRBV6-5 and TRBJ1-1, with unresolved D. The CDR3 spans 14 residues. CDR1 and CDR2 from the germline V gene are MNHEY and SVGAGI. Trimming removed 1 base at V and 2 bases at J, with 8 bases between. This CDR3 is CASSYYVSNTEAFF. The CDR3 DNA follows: TGTGCCAGCAGTTACTATGTGAGCAACACTGAAGCTTTCTTT.

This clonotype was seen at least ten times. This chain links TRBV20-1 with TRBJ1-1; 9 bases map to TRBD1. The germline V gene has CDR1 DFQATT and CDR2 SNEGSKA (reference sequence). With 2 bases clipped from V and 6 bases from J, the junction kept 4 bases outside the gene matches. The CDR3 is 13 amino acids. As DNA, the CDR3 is TGCAGTGCTAGAACTACAGGGGGCCCTGAAGCTTTCTTT. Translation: CSARTTGGPEAFF.

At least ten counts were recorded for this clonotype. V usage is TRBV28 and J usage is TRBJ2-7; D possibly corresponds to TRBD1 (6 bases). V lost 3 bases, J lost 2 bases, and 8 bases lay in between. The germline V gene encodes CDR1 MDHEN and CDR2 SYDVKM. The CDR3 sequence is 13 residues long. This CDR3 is CASSLDRPYEQYF. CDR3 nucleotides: TGTGCCAGCAGTTTGGACAGACCCTACGAGCAGTACTTC. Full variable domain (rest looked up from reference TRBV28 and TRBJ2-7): DVKVTQSSRYLVKRTGEKVFLECVQDMDHENMFWYRQDPGLGLRLIYFSYDVKMKEKGDIPEGYSVSREKKERFSLILESASTNQTSMYLCASSLDRPYEQYFGPGTRLTVT.